This is a list of T cell receptor beta chains from one sample in a study of T cells after yellow fever vaccination. TCRdb fed the 5' RACE reads into MiXCR, producing one record per CDR3 protein. The data show about 340,000 distinct CDR3 sequences, with more than 8.5% seen just once and under 20% held by the top ten. Sequencing used PBMCs, obtained on the day of the first yellow fever vaccination. Every receptor here comes from a man aged 18 to 29 who received the YFV17D yellow fever vaccine. CDR3s include the opening cysteine and the closing phenylalanine or tryptophan. Rows may omit the clone size; those that give it use once, few, many or a size class.

TRBV5-6	-	TRBJ1-5	CASSLLIRSNQPQHF
TRBV28	-	TRBJ1-5	CASNGFSNQPQHF
TRBV27	few	TRBJ2-5	CASSLGTGRTQYF
TRBV5-1	many	TRBJ1-1	CASSLYQRNTEAFF
TRBV18	-	TRBJ1-4	CASSPQDGANEKLFF
TRBV20-1	-	TRBJ1-2	CSAYPRGRREGYTF
TRBV28	-	TRBJ1-2	CASSLAAGRGYTF
TRBV12-3/TRBV12-4	few	TRBJ2-5	CASSLEGGIFGETQYF
TRBV20-1	-	TRBJ1-5	CSATTNQGVHNQPQHF
TRBV27	-	TRBJ1-2	CASSSDSSYGYTF
TRBV5-4	once	TRBJ2-2	CASSGYTGELFF
TRBV3-1	few	TRBJ1-2	CASSPKRDRSIGYTF
TRBV6-1	few	TRBJ2-2	CASSPSAGSLTGELFF
TRBV5-6	-	TRBJ2-2	CASSERNVPAGELFF
TRBV5-6	few	TRBJ2-3	CASSRLTTDTQYF
TRBV9	few	TRBJ1-4	CASSAGEGIGKLFF
TRBV4-3	-	TRBJ1-2	CASSQDRQGALHNYGYTF
TRBV7-2	few	TRBJ2-3	CASSRRRVTDTQYF
TRBV7-2	many	TRBJ1-1	CASSLVLDTEAFF
TRBV4-3	-	TRBJ1-1	CASSLLAPPNTEAFF
TRBV6-1	-	TRBJ2-2	CASRVGTTGELFF
TRBV12-3/TRBV12-4	many	TRBJ1-2	CASSLGGSGYTF
TRBV5-1	few	TRBJ1-1	CASSLFRVNTEAFF